The 12 T cell receptor beta chains given below trace back to one sample, sequenced in a study of OX40 agonist ivuxolimab in advanced cancers. Clones were read by immunoSEQ multiplex PCR, and TCRdb kept only the in-frame ones, dropping some. The sample lists 60,000 to 65,000 clones; more than 75% were seen once. Sample: CD4+ or CD8+ T cells sorted from blood, taken in a trial of the OX40 agonist ivuxolimab. The receptors originated from an adult with an advanced solid tumor such as melanoma, head and neck, liver or kidney cancer.

The rearrangement uses TRBV18 and TRBJ2-5; D is ambiguous. Per germline, CDR1 KGHSH and CDR2 LQKENI. The CDR3 is 12 amino acids. Trimming took 1 base from V and 5 from J, leaving 5 bases between them. In DNA form, the CDR3 reads TGTGCCAGCTCACCACTTGCGGAGACCCAGTACTTC. Translated, it gives CASSPLAETQYF.

The V and J genes are TRBV5-1 and TRBJ2-7; no clear D gene. CDR3 length: 18 residues. Germline V gene sequence: CDR1 SGHRS, CDR2 YFSETQ. V gave up 0 bases and J gave up 3 bases, with 22 bases separating them. The CDR3 here is CASSLVPPGHPTSYEQYF. The CDR3 bases are TGCGCCAGCAGCTTGGTTCCCCCGGGCCACCCTACGAGCTACGAGCAGTACTTC.

This clone has only a few counts. The gene calls are TRBV7-9 and TRBJ2-7, with D perhaps assigned TRBD1 or TRBD2 (5 bases each). V was pared by 7 bases and J by 2 bases, with 18 bases between. The CDR3 has 15 residues. Germline V gene lookup returns CDR1 SEHNR and CDR2 FQNEAQ (reference sequence). The chain's CDR3 is CASTHGDRFTYEQYF. The CDR3 DNA is TGTGCCAGCACCCACGGGGACCGATTTACCTACGAGCAGTACTTC.

The CDR3 sequence: CASSPGQGKDTQYF. Here the CDR3 DNA reads TGTGCCAGCAGTCCGGGACAGGGGAAAGATACGCAGTATTTT. The rearrangement uses TRBV6-4 and TRBJ2-3; 10 nucleotides match TRBD1. With V trimmed by 5 bases and J by 5 bases, 4 bases remained unmatched. CDR1 is MRHNA and CDR2 is SNTAGT in the germline V gene. The CDR3 spans 14 residues.

This clone has just one count. The chain employs TRBV7-2 and TRBJ1-5; unclear D gene. From germline, CDR1 is SGHTA and CDR2 FQGNSA. The CDR3 contains 14 residues. V was clipped by 5 bases and J by 7 bases, with 15 bases between them. The CDR3 region is CASSLEASGQPQHF. In DNA form, the CDR3 reads TGTGCCAGCAGCCTGGAGGCCTCGGGACAGCCCCAGCATTTT.

This clone was observed once. The gene calls are TRBV5-1 and TRBJ1-1; 7 nucleotides match TRBD1. The germline V gene encodes CDR1 SGHRS and CDR2 YFSETQ. V dropped 0 bases and J dropped 0; count of bases not matched to a gene: 2. This CDR3 comprises 15 residues. The CDR3 region is CASSLDGQVNTEAFF. In nucleotides, the CDR3 is TGCGCCAGCAGCTTGGATGGACAGGTGAACACTGAAGCTTTCTTT. Variable domain in full (rest from reference TRBV5-1 and TRBJ1-1): KAGVTQTPRYLIKTRGQQVTLSCSPISGHRSVSWYQQTPGQGLQFLFEYFSETQRNKGNFPGRFSGRQFSNSRSEMNVSTLELGDSALYLCASSLDGQVNTEAFFGQGTRLTVV.

This chain links TRBV19 with TRBJ2-1, with 8 bases identical to TRBD2. V lost 5 bases, J lost 6 bases, and 3 bases stayed unmatched. This CDR3 region has 13 residues. Germline-derived CDR1 and CDR2 are LNHDA and SQIVND (reference sequence). DNA of the CDR3: TGTGCCAGTAGTGTCGGGACTAGCAATGAGCAGTTCTTC. It codes for CASSVGTSNEQFF.

The J gene is TRBJ2-1, the V gene TRBV19; tentatively, D is TRBD2 (6 bases). The CDR3 sequence is 14 residues long. Germline CDR1 and CDR2: LNHDA and SQIVND (reference sequence). V was trimmed by 7 bases and J by 7 bases, leaving 17 bases between them. In nucleotides, the CDR3 is TGTGCCAGTAAGGCAGTCGGGAGATCAAATGAGCAGTTCTTC. Translation: CASKAVGRSNEQFF. Full variable domain (outside the CDR3, taken from reference TRBV19 and TRBJ2-1): DGGITQSPKYLFRKEGQNVTLSCEQNLNHDAMYWYRQDPGQGLRLIYYSQIVNDFQKGDIAEGYSVSREKKESFPLTVTSAQKNPTAFYLCASKAVGRSNEQFFGPGTRLTVL.

The J gene is TRBJ1-1, the V gene TRBV28, with D maybe TRBD1 (5 bases). Trimming left V 4 bases short and J 9 bases short, with 21 bases between. The germline CDR1 and CDR2 sequences are MDHEN and SYDVKM. The CDR3 is 15 amino acids. The CDR3 reads CASSSVPNARGQAFF. The CDR3 DNA reads TGTGCCAGCAGTTCGGTCCCGAACGCGCGGGGACAAGCTTTCTTT.

This chain uses TRBV5-4 with TRBJ2-5, with 7 nucleotides matching TRBD2. The J call may not be correct, given that the DNA end is closer to TRBJ2-7. Germline CDR1 is SGHNT and CDR2 is YYREEE (reference sequence). This CDR3 has 15 amino acids. CDR3 region: CASSLELAGPYEQYF. CDR3 coding DNA: TGTGCCAGCAGCTTGGAGTTAGCGGGCCCCTACGAGCAGTACTTC.

V usage is TRBV5-1 and J usage is TRBJ1-6; D is unclear. Germline CDR1 is SGHRS and CDR2 is YFSETQ. The CDR3 is 14 amino acids. Trimming cost V 4 bases and J 9 bases, with 14 bases left between them. The CDR3 is CASSPDKAGSPLHF. Here the CDR3 DNA reads TGCGCCAGCAGCCCCGACAAGGCGGGTTCACCCCTCCACTTT.

About this clone itself: A junction boundary mismatches the germline segment, possibly from a read error. This chain connects TRBV5-1 to TRBJ1-1; a possible D gene is TRBD1 (5 bases). Germline V gene sequence: CDR1 SGHRS, CDR2 YFSETQ. The CDR3 contains 13 residues. CDR3 protein: CASRLGENTEAFF. CDR3 sequence (DNA): TGCGCCAGCAGGTTGGGGGAAAACACTGAAGCTTTCTTT. Filled out from reference TRBV5-1 and TRBJ1-1, the complete variable domain reads KAGVTQTPRYLIKTRGQQVTLSCSPISGHRSVSWYQQTPGQGLQFLFEYFSETQRNKGNFPGRFSGRQFSNSRSEMNVSTLELGDSALYLCASRLGENTEAFFGQGTRLTVV.